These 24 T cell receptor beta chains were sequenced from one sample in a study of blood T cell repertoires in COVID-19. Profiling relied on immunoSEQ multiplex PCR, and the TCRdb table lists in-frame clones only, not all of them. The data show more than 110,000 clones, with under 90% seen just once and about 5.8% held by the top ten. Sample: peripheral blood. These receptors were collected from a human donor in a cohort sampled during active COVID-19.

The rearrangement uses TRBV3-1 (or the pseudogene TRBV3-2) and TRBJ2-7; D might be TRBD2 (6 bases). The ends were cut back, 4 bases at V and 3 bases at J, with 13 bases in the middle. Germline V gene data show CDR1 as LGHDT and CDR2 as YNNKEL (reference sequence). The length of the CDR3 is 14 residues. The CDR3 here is CASSPSGGLYEQYF. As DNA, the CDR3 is TGTGCCAGCAGCCCGAGTGGGGGACTCTACGAGCAGTACTTC.

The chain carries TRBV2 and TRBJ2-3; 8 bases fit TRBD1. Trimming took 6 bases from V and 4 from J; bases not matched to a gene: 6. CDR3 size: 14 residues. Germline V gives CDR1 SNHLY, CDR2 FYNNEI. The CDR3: CASRRQGNPDTQYF. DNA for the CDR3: TGTGCCAGCAGGAGACAGGGGAACCCAGATACGCAGTATTTT.

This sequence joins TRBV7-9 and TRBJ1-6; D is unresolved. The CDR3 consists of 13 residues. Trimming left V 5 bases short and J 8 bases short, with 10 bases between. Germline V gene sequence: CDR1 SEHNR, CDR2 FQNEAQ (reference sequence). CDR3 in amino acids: CASSLLEDSPLHF. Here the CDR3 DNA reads TGTGCCAGCAGCCTCTTGGAGGATTCACCCCTCCACTTT.

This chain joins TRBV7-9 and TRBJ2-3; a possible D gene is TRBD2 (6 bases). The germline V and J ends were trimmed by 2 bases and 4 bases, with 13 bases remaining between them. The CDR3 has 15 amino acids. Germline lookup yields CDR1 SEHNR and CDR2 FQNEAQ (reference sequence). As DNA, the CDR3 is TGTGCCAGCAGCTTATCGGGGGTCTCCTCAGATACGCAGTATTTT. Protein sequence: CASSLSGVSSDTQYF.

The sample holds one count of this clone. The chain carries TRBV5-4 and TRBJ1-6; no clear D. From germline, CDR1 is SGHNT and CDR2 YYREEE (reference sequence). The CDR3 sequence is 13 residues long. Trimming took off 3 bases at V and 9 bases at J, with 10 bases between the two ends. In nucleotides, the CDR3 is TGTGCCAGCAGCTCGGGCGAGGGTTCACCCCTCCACTTT. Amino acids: CASSSGEGSPLHF.

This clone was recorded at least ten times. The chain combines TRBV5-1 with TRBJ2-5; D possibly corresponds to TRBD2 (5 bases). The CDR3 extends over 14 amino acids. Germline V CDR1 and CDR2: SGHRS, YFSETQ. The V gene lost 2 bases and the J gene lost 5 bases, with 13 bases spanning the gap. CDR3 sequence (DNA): TGCGCCAGCAGCTTATCTCTAGCCGGGGAGACCCAGTACTTC. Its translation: CASSLSLAGETQYF.

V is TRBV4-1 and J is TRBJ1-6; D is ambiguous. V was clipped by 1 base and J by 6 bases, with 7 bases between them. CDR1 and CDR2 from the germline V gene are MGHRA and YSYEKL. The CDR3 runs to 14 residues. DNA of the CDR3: TGCGCCAGCAGCCAAGGGTATAGTAATTCACCCCTCCACTTT. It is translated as CASSQGYSNSPLHF.

Written as DNA, the CDR3 is TGTGCCAGCAGCTTGGCTAGCGGGGGGACCCTCACAGATACGCAGTATTTT. Amino acids: CASSLASGGTLTDTQYF. The chain joins TRBV5-6 to TRBJ2-3, with 11 bases identical to TRBD2. The V gene end was trimmed by 0 bases and the J gene end by 2 bases; junction bases not matched to a gene: 5. Germline CDR1 is SGHDT and CDR2 is YYEEEE. The CDR3 runs 17 residues.

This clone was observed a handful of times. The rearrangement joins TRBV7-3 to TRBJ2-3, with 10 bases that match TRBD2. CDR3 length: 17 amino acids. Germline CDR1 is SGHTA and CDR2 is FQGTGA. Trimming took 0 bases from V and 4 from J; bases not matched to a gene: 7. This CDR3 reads CASSLTSLAGVADTQYF. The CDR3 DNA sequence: TGTGCCAGCAGCTTAACGTCCCTAGCGGGGGTAGCAGATACGCAGTATTTT.

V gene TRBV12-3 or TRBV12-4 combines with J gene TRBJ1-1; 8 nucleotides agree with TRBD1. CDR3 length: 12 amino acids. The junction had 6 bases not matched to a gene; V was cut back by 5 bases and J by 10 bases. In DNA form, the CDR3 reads TGTGCCAGCAGTACGTCCACAGGGGGAGCTTTCTTT. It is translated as CASSTSTGGAFF.

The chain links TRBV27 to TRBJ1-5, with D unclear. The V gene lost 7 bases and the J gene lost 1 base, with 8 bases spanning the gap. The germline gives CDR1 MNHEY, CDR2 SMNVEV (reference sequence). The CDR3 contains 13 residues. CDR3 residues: CASKPASNQPQHF. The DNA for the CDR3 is TGTGCCAGCAAGCCAGCGAGCAATCAGCCCCAGCATTTT.

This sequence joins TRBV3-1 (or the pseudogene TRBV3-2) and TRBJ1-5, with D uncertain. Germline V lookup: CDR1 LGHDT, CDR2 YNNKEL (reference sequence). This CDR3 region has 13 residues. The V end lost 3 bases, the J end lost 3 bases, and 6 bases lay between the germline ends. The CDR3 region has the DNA TGTGCCAGCAGCCATGGAGACAATCAGCCCCAGCATTTT. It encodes CASSHGDNQPQHF.

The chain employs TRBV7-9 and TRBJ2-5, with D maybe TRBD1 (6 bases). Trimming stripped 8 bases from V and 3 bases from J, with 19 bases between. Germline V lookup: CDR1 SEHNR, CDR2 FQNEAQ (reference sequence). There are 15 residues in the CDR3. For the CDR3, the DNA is TGTGCCAGCCTCAGGCAACGAGGGGGTAAAGAGACCCAGTACTTC. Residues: CASLRQRGGKETQYF.

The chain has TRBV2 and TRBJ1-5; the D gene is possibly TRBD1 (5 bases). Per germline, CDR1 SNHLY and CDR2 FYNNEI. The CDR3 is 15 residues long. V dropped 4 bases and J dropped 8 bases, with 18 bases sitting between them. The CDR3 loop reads CASSAPGPSGKPQHF. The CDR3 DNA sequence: TGTGCCAGCAGTGCCCCAGGTCCCTCAGGGAAGCCCCAGCATTTT. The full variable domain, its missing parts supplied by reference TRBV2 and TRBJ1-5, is EPEVTQTPSHQVTQMGQEVILRCVPISNHLYFYWYRQILGQKVEFLVSFYNNEISEKSEIFDDQFSVERPDGSNFTLKIRSTKLEDSAMYFCASSAPGPSGKPQHFGDGTRLSIL.

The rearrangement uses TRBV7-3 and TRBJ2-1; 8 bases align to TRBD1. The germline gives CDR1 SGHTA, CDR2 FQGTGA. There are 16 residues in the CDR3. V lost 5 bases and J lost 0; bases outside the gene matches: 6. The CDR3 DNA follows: TGTGCCAGCAGCACGACAGGGGCAAGCTCCTACAATGAGCAGTTCTTC. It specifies CASSTTGASSYNEQFF.

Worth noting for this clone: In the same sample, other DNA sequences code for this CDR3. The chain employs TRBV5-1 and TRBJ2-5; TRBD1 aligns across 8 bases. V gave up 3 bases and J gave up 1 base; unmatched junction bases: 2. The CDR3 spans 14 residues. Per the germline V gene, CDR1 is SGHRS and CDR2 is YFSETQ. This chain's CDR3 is CASSSTGGQETQYF. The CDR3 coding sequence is TGCGCCAGCAGCTCCACAGGGGGCCAAGAGACCCAGTACTTC.

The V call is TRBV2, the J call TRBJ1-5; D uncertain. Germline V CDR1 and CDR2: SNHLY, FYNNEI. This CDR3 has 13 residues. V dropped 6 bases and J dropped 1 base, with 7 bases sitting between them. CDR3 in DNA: TGTGCCAGCAGAGAGGGAAGCAATCAGCCCCAGCATTTT. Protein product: CASREGSNQPQHF.

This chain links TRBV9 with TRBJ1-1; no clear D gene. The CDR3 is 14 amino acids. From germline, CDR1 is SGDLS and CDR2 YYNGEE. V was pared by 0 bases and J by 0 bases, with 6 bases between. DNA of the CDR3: TGTGCCAGCAGCGTAGGGGCCCTGAACACTGAAGCTTTCTTT. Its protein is CASSVGALNTEAFF.

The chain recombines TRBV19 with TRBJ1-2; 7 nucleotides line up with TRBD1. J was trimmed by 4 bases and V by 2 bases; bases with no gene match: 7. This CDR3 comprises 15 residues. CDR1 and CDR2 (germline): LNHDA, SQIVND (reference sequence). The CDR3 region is CASSIRGRGAYGYTF. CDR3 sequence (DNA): TGTGCCAGTAGTATACGGGGCAGGGGGGCCTATGGCTACACCTTC.

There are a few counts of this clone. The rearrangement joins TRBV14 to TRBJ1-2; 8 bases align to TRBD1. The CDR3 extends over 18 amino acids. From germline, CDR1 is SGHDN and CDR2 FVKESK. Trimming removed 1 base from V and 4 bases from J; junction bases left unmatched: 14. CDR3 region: CASSQGWAGGYPFYGYTF. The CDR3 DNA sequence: TGTGCCAGCAGCCAAGGTTGGGCAGGGGGCTACCCGTTCTATGGCTACACCTTC.

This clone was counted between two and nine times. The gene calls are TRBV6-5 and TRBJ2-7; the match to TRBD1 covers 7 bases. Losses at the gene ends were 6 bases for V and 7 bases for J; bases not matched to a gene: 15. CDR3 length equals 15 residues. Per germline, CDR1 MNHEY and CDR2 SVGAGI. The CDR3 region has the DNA TGTGCCAGCAGCCTAAGGGGGCCCCGAGATAGGGAGCAGTACTTC. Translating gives CASSLRGPRDREQYF.

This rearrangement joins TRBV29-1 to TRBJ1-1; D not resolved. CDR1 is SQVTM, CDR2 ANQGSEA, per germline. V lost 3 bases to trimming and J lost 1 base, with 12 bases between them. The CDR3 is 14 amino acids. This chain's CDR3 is CSVDVVRSNTEAFF. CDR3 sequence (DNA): TGCAGCGTTGACGTGGTGCGGTCGAACACTGAAGCTTTCTTT.

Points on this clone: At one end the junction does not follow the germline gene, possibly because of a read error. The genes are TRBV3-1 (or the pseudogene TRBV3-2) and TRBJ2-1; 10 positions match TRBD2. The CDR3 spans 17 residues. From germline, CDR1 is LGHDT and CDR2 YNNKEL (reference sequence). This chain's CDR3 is CASRQAGTSGAYNEQFF. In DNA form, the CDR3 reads TGTGCCAGCAGACAAGCAGGTACTAGCGGGGCCTACAATGAGCAGTTCTTC.

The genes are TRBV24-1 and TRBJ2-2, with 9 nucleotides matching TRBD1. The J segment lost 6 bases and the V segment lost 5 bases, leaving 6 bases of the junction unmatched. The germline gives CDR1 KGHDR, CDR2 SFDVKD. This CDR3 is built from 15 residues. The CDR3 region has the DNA TGTGCCACCAGTGCCCGCACAGGGGGCGCCGGGGAGCTGTTTTTT. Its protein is CATSARTGGAGELFF.